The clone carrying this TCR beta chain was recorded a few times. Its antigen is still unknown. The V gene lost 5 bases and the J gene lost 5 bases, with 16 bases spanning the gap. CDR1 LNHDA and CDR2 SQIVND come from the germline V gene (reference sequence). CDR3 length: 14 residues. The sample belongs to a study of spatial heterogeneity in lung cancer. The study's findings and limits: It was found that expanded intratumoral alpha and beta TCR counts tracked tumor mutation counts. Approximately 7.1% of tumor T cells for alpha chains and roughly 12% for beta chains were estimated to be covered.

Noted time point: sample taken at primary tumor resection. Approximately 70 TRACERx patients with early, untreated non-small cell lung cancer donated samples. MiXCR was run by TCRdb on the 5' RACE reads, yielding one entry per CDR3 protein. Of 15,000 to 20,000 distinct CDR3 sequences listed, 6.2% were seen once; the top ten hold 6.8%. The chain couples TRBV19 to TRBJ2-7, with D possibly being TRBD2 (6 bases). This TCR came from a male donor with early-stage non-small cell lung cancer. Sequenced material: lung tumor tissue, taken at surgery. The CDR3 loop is CASSALGGLDEQYF. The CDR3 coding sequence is TGTGCCAGTAGTGCCTTGGGGGGTCTGGACGAGCAGTACTTC.